This is a list of T cell receptor beta chains from one sample in a study of T cells in Graves' hyperthyroidism and ophthalmopathy. One entry per CDR3 protein, called by TCRdb with MiXCR from the multiplex PCR reads. The data contain about half a million distinct CDR3 sequences, about 20% of them seen just once; the ten biggest clones take up under 55%. Sample: blood. The receptors were sampled from a woman in her seventies with Graves' ophthalmopathy. Each CDR3 is given with its conserved first and last residue. D genes are given only for firm matches. The size of a clone is reported for some rows only, either as once, few or many, or as a class for expanded clones.

cdr3_nt	cdr3_aa	j_call	clone_size	d_call	v_call
TGTGCCAGCAGCTTGGGCGGCAGGGCGGGAGCTTTCTTT	CASSLGGRAGAFF	TRBJ1-1	few	.	TRBV5-6
TGCGCCAGCAGCTCCGGGCCGGGTGAAAAACTGTTTTTT	CASSSGPGEKLFF	TRBJ1-4	.	.	TRBV5-1
TGCAGCGAAGCAGGGGGTCATAATGGCTACACCTTC	CSEAGGHNGYTF	TRBJ1-2	.	TRBD1	TRBV29-1
TGTGCCATCAGTGAGTCCTCACTACCTAACAATGAGCAGTTCTTC	CAISESSLPNNEQFF	TRBJ2-1	few	.	TRBV10-3
TGTGCCAGCAGCTCGAAAGGTCTTGGACCACCTCTGTTTTTT	CASSSKGLGPPLFF	TRBJ2-2	.	.	TRBV7-9
TGTGCCAGCAGCCGGGTCCCGGGACAGAGAGGGGATGGCTACACCTTC	CASSRVPGQRGDGYTF	TRBJ1-2	few	TRBD1	TRBV3-1
TGTGCCAGCAGCTTCGGTGGGGCTCAGGGGTATGGCTACACCTTC	CASSFGGAQGYGYTF	TRBJ1-2	.	.	TRBV7-9
TGCGCCAGCAGCTTGGCCTGGTCTAAACAGGGTAGTGGCTACACCTTC	CASSLAWSKQGSGYTF	TRBJ1-2	.	.	TRBV5-1
TGTGCCACCTCCTCGGGCGGGACAGATGAGCAGTTCTTC	CATSSGGTDEQFF	TRBJ2-1	few	.	TRBV12-3/TRBV12-4
TGCAGCTCATTCGGGGGTGGGGGCTACACCTTC	CSSFGGGGYTF	TRBJ1-2	.	.	TRBV20-1
TGTGCCAGCAGCTTCGGGCAGAGGGGCAATCAGCCCCAGCATTTT	CASSFGQRGNQPQHF	TRBJ1-5	.	.	TRBV5-6
TGCAGTGCTGGCCCAGGGGGTAATAGCAATCAGCCCCAGCATTTT	CSAGPGGNSNQPQHF	TRBJ1-5	few	TRBD1	TRBV20-1
TGTGCCAGCAGCACCCGACAGGGGGCTTACGAGCAGTACTTC	CASSTRQGAYEQYF	TRBJ2-7	few	TRBD1	TRBV9
TGTGCCACCAGCATAGGGACTAGCGGGAGTAGAGATACGCAGTATTTT	CATSIGTSGSRDTQYF	TRBJ2-3	few	TRBD2	TRBV15
TGTGCCACCAGTGATGGGGCTAGGGCACACTATGGCTACACCTTC	CATSDGARAHYGYTF	TRBJ1-2	few	.	TRBV24-1
TGTGCCAGCTCACCAGAGAGCACTGGAAACACCATATATTTT	CASSPESTGNTIYF	TRBJ1-3	.	.	TRBV18
TGTGCCAGCAGCTCGGGACTAGCGGGAGGGCCCTACGAGCAGTACTTC	CASSSGLAGGPYEQYF	TRBJ2-7	.	TRBD2	TRBV7-8
TGTGCCAGCAGCGTTGGGGAACGGCCCATCCAGTACTTC	CASSVGERPIQYF	TRBJ2-5	.	.	TRBV7-9
TGTGCCACCAGCCCCAACCGAGGGGGGCTCGATACGCAGTATTTT	CATSPNRGGLDTQYF	TRBJ2-3	few	.	TRBV15
TGTGCCAGCAGTTTACTAGACCGAGGCAGGGCTCTCTATGGCTACACCTTC	CASSLLDRGRALYGYTF	TRBJ1-2	few	.	TRBV7-9
TGTGCCAGCAAGGGGGGTTCCACTGAAGCTTTCTTT	CASKGGSTEAFF	TRBJ1-1	many	.	TRBV12-3/TRBV12-4
TGCGCCAGCGTCCTGGGAGGCTCCTACAATGAGCAGTTCTTC	CASVLGGSYNEQFF	TRBJ2-1	few	.	TRBV5-1
TGCAGTGCTAGAGATTTAACTAGCGGGAGTATCTATGAGCAGTTCTTC	CSARDLTSGSIYEQFF	TRBJ2-1	.	TRBD2	TRBV20-1
TGTGCCAGCAGCCGAACAGGGGCGGGAAACACCATATATTTT	CASSRTGAGNTIYF	TRBJ1-3	few	TRBD1	TRBV6-1
TGCGCCAGCAGCTTGGACAATACCTACGAGCAGTACTTC	CASSLDNTYEQYF	TRBJ2-7	many	.	TRBV5-1
TGTGCCATCAGTGGGAGCGGGTTCTACCAAGAGACCCAGTACTTC	CAISGSGFYQETQYF	TRBJ2-5	few	.	TRBV10-3
TGCAGTGCTAATAAACCGGGGTACCAAGAGACCCAGTACTTC	CSANKPGYQETQYF	TRBJ2-5	.	.	TRBV20-1
TGCAGTGCTAGAGATCATATGTCTAGCGGAGACATCTACGAGCAGTACTTC	CSARDHMSSGDIYEQYF	TRBJ2-7	.	TRBD2	TRBV20-1